Listed here is a single T cell receptor (beta chain). Its antigen is currently unknown. Trimming cost V 5 bases and J 9 bases; bases outside gene matches: 13. This CDR3 has 15 residues. Germline-derived CDR1 and CDR2 are SGHTA and FQGNSA. The data were obtained in a study of cytomegalovirus exposure and HLA in healthy donors. The study, taken as a whole, reports: Reportedly, fewer N-insertions than the approximately 700-donor mean appeared in an Asian-associated ancestry cluster in a later analysis. Previous analysis showed most TCR beta V segments were productive about 90% or about 30% of the time.

With 60 Vbeta and 13 Jbeta primers, the PCR was carried out. The repertoire was sequenced with immunoSEQ multiplex PCR; TCRdb's copy has only in-frame clones and lacks some. The data show 90,000 to 130,000 clones, 65% to 80% seen once. Participants comprised healthy donors of bone marrow. The specimen sequenced was PBMCs. The receptor was derived from a man aged 25 to 40 in good health and CMV-seropositive. This chain connects TRBV7-2 to TRBJ2-4; 7 positions agree with TRBD2. The CDR3 loop reads CASSEKTSTYSIQYF. DNA for the CDR3: TGTGCCAGCAGCGAAAAGACTAGCACCTATAGCATTCAGTACTTC.